The 18 T cell receptor beta chains below come from one sample, sequenced in a study of CD8 T cells in Susac syndrome. An input of about 0.45 to 1 ug of RNA was subjected to reverse transcription using random hexamers. One entry per CDR3 protein results from TCRdb running MiXCR on the immunoSEQ multiplex PCR reads. Of about 440,000 distinct CDR3 sequences detected, about 85% appear once; the ten largest clones hold 0.12%. Sequencing was carried out using CD8+ T cells from PBMCs. These receptor sequences come from a human donor with multiple sclerosis.

This clonotype was recorded a few times. This chain connects TRBV6-5 to TRBJ1-5; no clear D gene. Germline V gene data show CDR1 as MNHEY and CDR2 as SVGAGI. This CDR3 comprises 13 residues. V was clipped by 2 bases and J by 4 bases, with 6 bases between them. Here the CDR3 DNA reads TGTGCCAGCAGTTACATCGAGAATCAGCCCCAGCATTTT. It is translated as CASSYIENQPQHF.

The rearrangement uses TRBV4-1 and TRBJ1-1; no firm D call. Trimming cost V 8 bases and J 4 bases, with 20 bases left between them. Germline V CDR1 and CDR2: MGHRA, YSYEKL. CDR3 length equals 15 residues. CDR3 sequence (DNA): TGCGCCAGCTCCCAGCGGGCACCTTCGTCCACTGAAGCTTTCTTT. Residues: CASSQRAPSSTEAFF.

The rearrangement joins TRBV9 to TRBJ2-2; a weak D match, TRBD2 (5 bases). Germline V gene sequence: CDR1 SGDLS, CDR2 YYNGEE. Trimming took off 0 bases at V and 6 bases at J, with 9 bases between the two ends. The CDR3 extends over 14 amino acids. The CDR3 protein is CASSVGGNPGELFF. The CDR3 DNA sequence: TGTGCCAGCAGCGTAGGAGGGAATCCCGGGGAGCTGTTTTTT.

The chain couples TRBV30 to TRBJ1-1; D is undetermined. Trimming removed 0 bases from V and 1 base from J, with 9 bases in between. The CDR3 runs 14 residues. Germline V CDR1 and CDR2: GTSNPN, SVGIG (reference sequence). The CDR3 sequence is CAWSVGTPNTEAFF. DNA for the CDR3: TGTGCCTGGAGTGTAGGTACACCGAACACTGAAGCTTTCTTT.

The rearrangement uses TRBV4-1 and TRBJ2-5, with 9 positions matching TRBD2. The germline CDR1 and CDR2 sequences are MGHRA and YSYEKL. The V and J ends lost 4 bases and 1 base, in that order; junction bases with no gene match: 10. This CDR3 region has 17 residues. The CDR3 DNA reads as TGCGCCAGCAGCCGGACGACTAGCGGAGAGATCCAAGAGACCCAGTACTTC. This sequence encodes CASSRTTSGEIQETQYF.

This clonotype has more than one count but fewer than ten. This chain joins TRBV19 and TRBJ2-3; no clear D. This CDR3 contains 14 residues. CDR1 is LNHDA and CDR2 is SQIVND in the germline V gene (reference sequence). V dropped 5 bases and J dropped 0 bases, with 9 bases sitting between them. CDR3 sequence reads: CASSFSSSTDTQYF. In nucleotides, the CDR3 is TGTGCCAGTAGTTTCAGCTCTAGCACAGATACGCAGTATTTT.

This clonotype occurred once. The genes are TRBV7-9 and TRBJ2-1; 10 nucleotides match TRBD2. V dropped 7 bases and J dropped 10; count of bases not matched to a gene: 13. CDR1 is SEHNR and CDR2 is FQNEAQ in the germline V gene (reference sequence). This CDR3 region has 15 residues. CDR3 DNA sequence: TGTGCCAGCAAAAAGACCCGGCTAGCGGGAGACGAGCAGTTCTTC. Its protein is CASKKTRLAGDEQFF.

This clonotype has only a few counts. V and J are TRBV30 and TRBJ2-2; 8 bases line up with TRBD2. The germline V gene has CDR1 GTSNPN and CDR2 SVGIG (reference sequence). This CDR3 is 19 amino acids long. With V trimmed by 1 base and J by 6 bases, 19 bases remained unmatched. CDR3 DNA: TGTGCCTGGAGTGCACGGTCATTCGGGGGAGGACTAGCCCCCGGGGAGCTGTTTTTT. Translating gives CAWSARSFGGGLAPGELFF.

V and J are TRBV19 and TRBJ1-5; D perhaps matches TRBD1 (5 bases). The length of the CDR3 is 13 residues. In germline, CDR1 is LNHDA, CDR2 SQIVND (reference sequence). The germline V and J ends were trimmed by 8 bases and 4 bases, with 12 bases remaining between them. The CDR3 DNA follows: TGTGCCAGTGACAGCTCCGGGAATCAGCCCCAGCATTTT. Translation: CASDSSGNQPQHF.

The rearrangement uses TRBV14 and TRBJ2-7, with unresolved D. The germline CDR1 and CDR2 sequences are SGHDN and FVKESK. There are 12 residues in the CDR3. Between the trimmed V and J ends, which lost 3 bases and 4 bases, there was a span of 7 bases. In DNA form, the CDR3 reads TGTGCCAGCAGCCATTTATCTTACGAGCAGTACTTC. Translated: CASSHLSYEQYF.

This rearrangement joins TRBV28 to TRBJ1-5, with 9 bases aligning to TRBD1. The CDR3 is made up of 19 amino acids. CDR1 and CDR2 from the germline V gene are MDHEN and SYDVKM. V trimming: 5 bases; J trimming: 7 bases; junction bases outside the gene matches: 21. CDR3 nucleotide sequence: TGTGCCAGCAGTACTTCCCCGCTCACGGACAGGGGTCTTGGACAGCCCCAGCATTTT. It codes for CASSTSPLTDRGLGQPQHF. Using reference TRBV28 and TRBJ1-5 for the parts outside the CDR3, the full variable domain is DVKVTQSSRYLVKRTGEKVFLECVQDMDHENMFWYRQDPGLGLRLIYFSYDVKMKEKGDIPEGYSVSREKKERFSLILESASTNQTSMYLCASSTSPLTDRGLGQPQHFGDGTRLSIL.

The CDR3 sequence is CASSTRQGIQGGELFF. The CDR3 nucleotides are TGTGCCAGCAGCACTCGACAGGGGATTCAAGGCGGGGAGCTGTTTTTT. This chain uses TRBV11-3 with TRBJ2-2; 8 nucleotides line up with TRBD1. CDR1 and CDR2 from the germline V gene are SGHNT and YENEEA. With 5 bases clipped from V and 7 bases from J, the junction kept 12 bases outside the gene matches. The CDR3 runs 16 residues.

V and J are TRBV4-1 and TRBJ1-5; D unclear. V was trimmed by 3 bases and J by 4 bases, leaving 4 bases between them. Germline loops: CDR1 MGHRA, CDR2 YSYEKL. This CDR3 is built from 12 residues. CDR3 region: CASSQSNQPQHF. The CDR3 bases are TGCGCCAGCAGCCAGAGTAATCAGCCCCAGCATTTT.

This clonotype was observed a single time. CDR3 nucleotide sequence: TGCAGCGTTGAACTAGCGGGGGGGCCAGAGCAGTTCTTC. Translating gives CSVELAGGPEQFF. The rearrangement links TRBV29-1 to TRBJ2-1; 12 bases match TRBD2. The CDR3 spans 13 residues. V lost 2 bases to trimming and J lost 10 bases; unmatched junction nucleotides: 3. Germline CDR1 is SQVTM and CDR2 is ANQGSEA.

The rearrangement uses TRBV7-2 and TRBJ2-1; TRBD2 matches 7 bases. The CDR3 consists of 17 residues. With 5 bases clipped from V and 1 base from J, the junction kept 11 bases outside the gene matches. Germline assignment: CDR1 SGHTA and CDR2 FQGNSA. The CDR3 nucleotides are TGTGCCAGCAGCCGCTTCAGCGGGGTAACGTCCTACAATGAGCAGTTCTTC. Its protein product is CASSRFSGVTSYNEQFF.

The chain recombines TRBV4-1 with TRBJ1-5, with TRBD1 matching over 7 bases. V trimming: 1 base; J trimming: 8 bases; junction bases outside the gene matches: 11. CDR3 length equals 16 residues. Germline V gene lookup returns CDR1 MGHRA and CDR2 YSYEKL. The CDR3 spells CASSQVAQGGREPQHF. The CDR3 nucleotides are TGCGCCAGCAGCCAAGTTGCCCAGGGGGGGAGGGAGCCCCAGCATTTT.

This chain links TRBV3-1 with TRBJ1-4; D gene ambiguous. V was trimmed by 0 bases and J by 13 bases, leaving 9 bases between them. From germline, CDR1 is LGHDT and CDR2 YNNKEL (reference sequence). There are 12 residues in the CDR3. The CDR3 is CASSQDLDVLFF. DNA for the CDR3: TGTGCCAGCAGCCAAGATTTGGACGTACTGTTTTTT.

For this clonotype: The junction departs from the called germline gene at one end, perhaps through a read error. The V call is TRBV5-1, the J call TRBJ1-1; D perhaps matches TRBD1 (5 bases). The CDR3 is 13 residues long. Germline lookup yields CDR1 SGHRS and CDR2 YFSETQ. CDR3 nucleotide sequence: TGCGCCAGCAGACTTGAGGGGAACGCTGAAGCTTTCTTT. Translating gives CASRLEGNAEAFF. The entire variable domain, with the rest obtained from reference TRBV5-1 and TRBJ1-1, is as follows: KAGVTQTPRYLIKTRGQQVTLSCSPISGHRSVSWYQQTPGQGLQFLFEYFSETQRNKGNFPGRFSGRQFSNSRSEMNVSTLELGDSALYLCASRLEGNAEAFFGQGTRLTVV.